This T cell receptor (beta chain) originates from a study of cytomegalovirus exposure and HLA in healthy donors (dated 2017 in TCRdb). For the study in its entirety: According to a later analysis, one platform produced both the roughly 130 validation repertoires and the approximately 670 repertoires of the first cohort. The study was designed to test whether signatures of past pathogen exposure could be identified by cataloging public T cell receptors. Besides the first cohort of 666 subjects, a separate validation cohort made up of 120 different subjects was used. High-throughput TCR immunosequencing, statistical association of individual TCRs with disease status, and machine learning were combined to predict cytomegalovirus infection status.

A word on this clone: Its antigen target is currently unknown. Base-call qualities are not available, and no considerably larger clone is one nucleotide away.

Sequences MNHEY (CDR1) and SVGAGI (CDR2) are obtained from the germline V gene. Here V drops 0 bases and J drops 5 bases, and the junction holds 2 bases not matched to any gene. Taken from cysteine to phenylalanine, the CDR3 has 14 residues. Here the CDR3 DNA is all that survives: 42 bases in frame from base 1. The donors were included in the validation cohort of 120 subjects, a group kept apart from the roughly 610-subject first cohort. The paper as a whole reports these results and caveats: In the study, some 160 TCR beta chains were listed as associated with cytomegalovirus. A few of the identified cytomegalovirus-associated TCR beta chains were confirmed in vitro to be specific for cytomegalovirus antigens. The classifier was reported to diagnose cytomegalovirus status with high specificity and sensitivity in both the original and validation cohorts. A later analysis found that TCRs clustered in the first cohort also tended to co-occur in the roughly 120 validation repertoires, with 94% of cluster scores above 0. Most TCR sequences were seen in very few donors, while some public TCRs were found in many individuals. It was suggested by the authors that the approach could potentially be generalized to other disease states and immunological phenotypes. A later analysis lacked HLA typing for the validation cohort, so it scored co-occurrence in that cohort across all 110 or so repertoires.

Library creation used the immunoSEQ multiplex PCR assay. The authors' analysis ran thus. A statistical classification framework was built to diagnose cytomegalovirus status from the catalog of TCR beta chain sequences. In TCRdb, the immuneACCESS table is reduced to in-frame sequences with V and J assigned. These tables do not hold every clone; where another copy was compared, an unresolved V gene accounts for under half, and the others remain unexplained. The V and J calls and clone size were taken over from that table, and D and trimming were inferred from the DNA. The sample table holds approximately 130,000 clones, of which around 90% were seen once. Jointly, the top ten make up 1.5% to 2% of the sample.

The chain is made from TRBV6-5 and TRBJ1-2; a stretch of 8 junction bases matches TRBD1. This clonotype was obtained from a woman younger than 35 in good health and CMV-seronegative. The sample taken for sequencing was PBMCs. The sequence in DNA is TGTGCCAGCAGTTACTCGACAGGGGCGTATGGCTACACCTTC. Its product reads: CASSYSTGAYGYTF.